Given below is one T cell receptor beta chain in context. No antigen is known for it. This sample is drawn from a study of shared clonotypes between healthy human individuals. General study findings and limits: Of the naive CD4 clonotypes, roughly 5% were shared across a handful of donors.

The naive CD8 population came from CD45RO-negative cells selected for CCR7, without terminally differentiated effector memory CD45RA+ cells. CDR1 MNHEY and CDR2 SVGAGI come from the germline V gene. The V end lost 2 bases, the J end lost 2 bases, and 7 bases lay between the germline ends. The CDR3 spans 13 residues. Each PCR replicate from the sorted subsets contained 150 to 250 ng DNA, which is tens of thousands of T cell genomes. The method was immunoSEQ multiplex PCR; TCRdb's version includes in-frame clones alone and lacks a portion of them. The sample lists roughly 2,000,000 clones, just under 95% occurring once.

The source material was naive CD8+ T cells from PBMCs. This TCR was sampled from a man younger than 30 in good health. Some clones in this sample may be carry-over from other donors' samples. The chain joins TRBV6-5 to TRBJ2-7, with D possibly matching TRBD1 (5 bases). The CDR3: CASSYATAYEQYF. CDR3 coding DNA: TGTGCCAGCAGTTACGCGACAGCCTACGAGCAGTACTTC.